Below are 9 T cell receptor beta chains sequenced from a single sample in a study of vaccination and CD4 T cells after COVID-19. An Oncomine TCR Beta short-read assay was used to sequence the DNA from cultured CD4+ T cells. TCRdb re-derived calls from the PCR reads in MiXCR, one entry per CDR3 protein. Of approximately 25,000 distinct CDR3 sequences in the sample, around 62% were seen once. Their cognate antigens are unknown. Treatment given: approximately nine-day PBMC culture with coronavirus spike peptide pools or control peptides (ViraFEST assay). Sequenced material: CD4+ T cells from blood, cultured in vitro. The receptors were gathered from a human donor who had recovered from COVID-19.

V and J are TRBV7-9 and TRBJ2-1, with D possibly being TRBD1 (5 bases). CDR3 length: 14 residues. V shed 4 bases and J shed 10 bases, with 17 bases lying between them. Per germline, CDR1 SEHNR and CDR2 FQNEAQ (reference sequence). CDR3 loop: CASSSQVTGGEQFF. For the CDR3, the DNA is TGTGCCAGCAGCTCACAAGTTACAGGCGGAGAGCAGTTCTTC.

CDR3 residues: CSARDGQLNSYNSPLHF. The CDR3, as DNA: TGCAGTGCTAGAGACGGGCAGCTGAACTCCTATAATTCACCCCTCCACTTT. V is TRBV20-1 and J is TRBJ1-6; D remains ambiguous. Trimming cost V 0 bases and J 0 bases, with 12 bases left between them. The CDR3 is made up of 17 amino acids. In germline, CDR1 is DFQATT, CDR2 SNEGSKA (reference sequence).

The chain employs TRBV5-4 and TRBJ1-2; tentative D call: TRBD1 (5 bases). This CDR3 region has 13 residues. The germline CDR1 and CDR2 sequences are SGHNT and YYREEE (reference sequence). Trimming took 2 bases from V and 8 from J, leaving 13 bases between them. CDR3 bases: TGTGCCAGCAGCTTTCAGGTGGAGGGGGGCTACACCTTC. It yields the protein CASSFQVEGGYTF.

The chain links TRBV30 to TRBJ1-1, with 8 bases matching TRBD1. The V segment lost 1 base and the J segment 1 base; nucleotides outside the gene matches: 5. The CDR3 runs to 15 residues. Germline V gives CDR1 GTSNPN, CDR2 SVGIG (reference sequence). CDR3: CAWSAIGTGNTEAFF. The CDR3, as DNA: TGTGCCTGGAGTGCAATCGGGACAGGGAACACTGAAGCTTTCTTT. Full variable domain (outside the CDR3, taken from reference TRBV30 and TRBJ1-1): SQTIHQWPATLVQPVGSPLSLECTVEGTSNPNLYWYRQAAGRGLQLLFYSVGIGQISSEVPQNLSASRPQDRQFILSSKKLLLSDSGFYLCAWSAIGTGNTEAFFGQGTRLTVV.

This rearrangement joins TRBV20-1 to TRBJ1-1; 8 bases match TRBD1. The V segment lost 5 bases and the J segment 6 bases; nucleotides outside the gene matches: 11. The germline V gene has CDR1 DFQATT and CDR2 SNEGSKA (reference sequence). The CDR3 runs 14 residues. The CDR3 spells CSADPQDRAAEAFF. The CDR3 DNA follows: TGCAGTGCTGACCCTCAGGACAGGGCCGCTGAAGCTTTCTTT.

The V gene is TRBV11-2, the J gene TRBJ1-2; TRBD1 matches 9 bases. The CDR3 is made up of 13 amino acids. CDR1 is SGHAT and CDR2 is FQNNGV in the germline V gene. The junction had 6 bases not matched to a gene; V was cut back by 5 bases and J by 8 bases. The CDR3 protein is CASSPGQGIGYTF. The CDR3 DNA sequence: TGTGCCAGCAGCCCGGGACAGGGTATCGGCTACACCTTC. Together with reference TRBV11-2 and TRBJ1-2, the CDR3 gives the full variable domain: EAGVAQSPRYKIIEKRQSVAFWCNPISGHATLYWYQQILGQGPKLLIQFQNNGVVDDSQLPKDRFSAERLKGVDSTLKIQPAKLEDSAVYLCASSPGQGIGYTFGSGTRLTVV.

This clonotype was seen just once. The chain couples TRBV6-2 or TRBV6-3 to TRBJ1-5; TRBD1 is a possible D gene (6 bases). The CDR3 extends over 17 amino acids. The ends were cut back, 7 bases at V and 4 bases at J, with 23 bases in the middle. CDR1 and CDR2 (germline): MNHEY, SVGEGT. CDR3 nucleotide sequence: TGTGCCAGCACGAAGAAACCCCGGACACAGGGTAATCAGCCCCAGCATTTT. It yields the protein CASTKKPRTQGNQPQHF.

This chain connects TRBV4-3 to TRBJ1-3; maybe TRBD1 (6 bases). The CDR3 contains 15 residues. The V end was cut by 4 bases, the J end by 4 bases, with 14 bases between. The germline CDR1 and CDR2 sequences are LGHNA and YSLEER. CDR3: CASSPDRSEGNTIYF. In nucleotides, the CDR3 is TGCGCCAGCAGCCCCGACAGGTCGGAAGGAAACACCATATATTTT.

A few counts support this clonotype. The CDR3 region is CASSPLAGGSNQPQHF. The CDR3 nucleotides are TGTGCCAGCAGTCCCCTAGCGGGGGGGAGCAATCAGCCCCAGCATTTT. V gene TRBV6-1 combines with J gene TRBJ1-5, with a weak D call TRBD1 (5 bases). In germline, CDR1 is MNHNS, CDR2 SASEGT. Trimming cost V 5 bases and J 1 base, with 15 bases left between them. The length of the CDR3 is 16 residues.